The present entry profiles one TCR beta chain with its context. Its antigen is as yet unknown. Trimming cost V 5 bases and J 7 bases; bases outside gene matches: 6. Looked up from germline, CDR1 is KGHDR and CDR2 is SFDVKD. This CDR3 has 14 residues. TCRdb keeps only in-frame clones here, not all; method: immunoSEQ multiplex PCR. This table holds 85,000 to 130,000 clones, over 70% found once. These data are taken from a study of T cell responses to AZD1222 COVID-19 vaccine. Study conclusions and caveats: Only after the peak T cell response were repertoires sampled.

The material was peripheral blood, obtained on day 0 of AZD1222 vaccination. This clonotype was obtained from an adult in good health. This chain uses TRBV24-1 with TRBJ2-2; 7 positions agree with TRBD1. The CDR3 region is CATSGQGRGGELFF. The CDR3 DNA reads as TGTGCCACCAGTGGACAGGGACGGGGCGGGGAGCTGTTTTTT.